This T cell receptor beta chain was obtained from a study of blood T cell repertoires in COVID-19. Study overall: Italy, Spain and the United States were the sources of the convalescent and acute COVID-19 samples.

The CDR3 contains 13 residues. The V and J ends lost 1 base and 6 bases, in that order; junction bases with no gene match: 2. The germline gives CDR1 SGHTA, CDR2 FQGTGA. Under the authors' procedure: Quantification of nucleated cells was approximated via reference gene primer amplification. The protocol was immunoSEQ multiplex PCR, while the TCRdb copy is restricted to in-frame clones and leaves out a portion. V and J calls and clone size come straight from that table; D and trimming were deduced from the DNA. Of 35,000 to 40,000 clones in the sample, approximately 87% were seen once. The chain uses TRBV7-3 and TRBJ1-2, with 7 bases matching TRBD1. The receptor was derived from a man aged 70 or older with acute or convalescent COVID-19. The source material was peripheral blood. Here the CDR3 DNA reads TGTGCCAGCAGCTTAAGGCAGGGGGATGGCTACACCTTC. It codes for CASSLRQGDGYTF.